The 13 T cell receptor beta chains below all came from one sample that was sequenced in a study of blood T cell repertoires in COVID-19. Libraries were prepared by immunoSEQ multiplex PCR; TCRdb keeps only in-frame clonotypes and omits some of them. The sample contains about 190,000 clones, 65% to 85% of which appear only once. Sequencing input: PBMCs or T cells enriched from blood (not recorded which). These receptor sequences come from a woman in her 30s who had recovered from COVID-19.

The chain recombines TRBV15 with TRBJ1-1; TRBD1 might be the D (6 bases). Trimming left V 1 base short and J 8 bases short, with 17 bases between. CDR1 LNHNV and CDR2 YYDKDF come from the germline V gene (reference sequence). This CDR3 is built from 15 residues. The CDR3 DNA is TGTGCCACCAGCAGAGTGGGGGGGGCGCGTAGGGAAGCTTTCTTT. Protein sequence: CATSRVGGARREAFF.

The chain uses TRBV7-3 and TRBJ2-5; D possibly corresponds to TRBD2 (6 bases). V lost 4 bases and J 5 bases, leaving 17 bases between the germline ends. The germline V gene encodes CDR1 SGHTA and CDR2 FQGTGA. The CDR3 has 15 residues. CDR3 coding DNA: TGTGCCAGCAGCTCAGACGGGAGACGAGGCGAGACCCAGTACTTC. It translates to CASSSDGRRGETQYF.

V and J are TRBV6-5 and TRBJ2-2; D may be TRBD1 (6 bases). The CDR3 totals 14 residues. V was shortened by 0 bases and J by 7 bases, with 9 bases between the two germline ends. In germline, CDR1 is MNHEY, CDR2 SVGAGI. CDR3 sequence: CASSYSGGIGELFF. The CDR3 region has the DNA TGTGCCAGCAGTTACTCAGGGGGAATCGGGGAGCTGTTTTTT.

Turning to this clone: The identical CDR3 is also encoded by other nucleotide sequences in the sample. The chain couples TRBV18 to TRBJ2-5; 7 nucleotides agree with TRBD2. The CDR3 runs to 13 residues. V lost 6 bases and J lost 2; bases outside the gene matches: 3. Germline CDR1 and CDR2: KGHSH and LQKENI. CDR3 region: CASSPGLQETQYF. For the CDR3, the DNA is TGTGCCAGCTCCCCGGGACTACAAGAGACCCAGTACTTC.

The rearrangement links TRBV15 to TRBJ1-2; a possible D gene is TRBD1 (5 bases). This CDR3 spans 14 amino acids. Deletions cut 4 bases from V and 5 bases from J, with 14 bases between. Germline CDR1 LNHNV, CDR2 YYDKDF (reference sequence). The CDR3 protein is CATSKKTVGYGYTF. For the CDR3, the DNA is TGTGCCACCAGCAAAAAGACAGTAGGGTATGGCTACACCTTC.

J is TRBJ1-5 and V is TRBV5-1, with D perhaps matching TRBD1 (6 bases). The CDR3 runs to 15 residues. V was cut by 0 bases and J by 2 bases, with 9 bases left in between. Germline V gene sequence: CDR1 SGHRS, CDR2 YFSETQ. CDR3 in DNA: TGCGCCAGCAGCTTGGAGTCAGGGGGCAATCAGCCCCAGCATTTT. It yields the protein CASSLESGGNQPQHF.

This clone was detected once. The chain joins TRBV16 to TRBJ1-1, with D possibly TRBD1 on 6 matching bases. The CDR3 covers 14 residues. V was cut by 2 bases and J by 1 base, with 8 bases left in between. CDR1 KGHSY and CDR2 FQNENV come from the germline V gene. As DNA, the CDR3 is TGTGCCAGCAGCCAAGGCAGGGGGAACACTGAAGCTTTCTTT. This codes for CASSQGRGNTEAFF.

The rearrangement links TRBV30 to TRBJ2-7, with TRBD1 matching 8 bases. Trimming took 2 bases from V and 1 from J; bases not matched to a gene: 7. The CDR3 is 15 residues long. Germline assignment: CDR1 GTSNPN and CDR2 SVGIG (reference sequence). CDR3 amino acids: CAWSLKRQGSYEQYF. The CDR3 DNA reads TGTGCCTGGAGTCTAAAGCGACAGGGGTCCTACGAGCAGTACTTC.

The chain employs TRBV18 and TRBJ2-1; D gene ambiguous. Germline loops: CDR1 KGHSH, CDR2 LQKENI. This CDR3 has 14 residues. The germline V and J ends were trimmed by 4 bases and 0 bases, with 7 bases remaining between them. The chain's CDR3 is CASSQYSSYNEQFF. In nucleotides, the CDR3 is TGTGCCAGCTCACAGTATAGCTCCTACAATGAGCAGTTCTTC.

V and J are TRBV23-1 and TRBJ1-1; D not resolved. TRBV23-1 is identified as an open reading frame with a role that is uncertain. This CDR3 comprises 11 residues. The V end lost 4 bases, the J end lost 5 bases, and 5 bases lay between the germline ends. CDR3 sequence: CASSLRTEAFF. The CDR3 nucleotides read TGCGCCAGCAGTCTCAGGACTGAAGCTTTCTTT.

The rearrangement uses TRBV7-2 and TRBJ1-4; TRBD1 matches at 9 bases. CDR3 length equals 16 residues. J lost 8 bases, V lost 5 bases, and 12 bases had no gene match. CDR1 SGHTA and CDR2 FQGNSA come from the germline V gene. The CDR3 spells CASSQSRTGAGEKLFF. In nucleotides, the CDR3 is TGTGCCAGCAGCCAATCTAGGACAGGGGCCGGAGAAAAACTGTTTTTT.

V and J are TRBV19 and TRBJ1-5, with 9 bases aligning to TRBD1. The CDR3 has 17 amino acids. Looked up from germline, CDR1 is LNHDA and CDR2 is SQIVND (reference sequence). Germline trimming cut 5 bases from V and 4 bases from J; bases unmatched to any gene: 12. This CDR3 is CASSADRGQGTNQPQHF. CDR3 sequence (DNA): TGTGCCAGTAGTGCCGACAGGGGACAGGGAACGAATCAGCCCCAGCATTTT. Supplemented by reference TRBV19 and TRBJ1-5, the full variable domain reads DGGITQSPKYLFRKEGQNVTLSCEQNLNHDAMYWYRQDPGQGLRLIYYSQIVNDFQKGDIAEGYSVSREKKESFPLTVTSAQKNPTAFYLCASSADRGQGTNQPQHFGDGTRLSIL.

CDR3: CASSFPGQGVSTDNSPLHF. The CDR3 coding sequence is TGTGCCAGCAGCTTTCCGGGACAGGGGGTCAGTACCGATAATTCACCCCTCCACTTT. The gene calls are TRBV2 and TRBJ1-6; 11 bases match TRBD1. This CDR3 is built from 19 residues. Losses at the gene ends were 6 bases for V and 5 bases for J; bases not matched to a gene: 15. Germline CDR1 is SNHLY and CDR2 is FYNNEI.